The 5 T cell receptor beta chains listed next were all sequenced from one sample in a study of cytomegalovirus exposure and HLA in healthy donors. Primers: 60 Vbeta forward and 13 Jbeta reverse. Profiling relied on immunoSEQ multiplex PCR, and the TCRdb table lists in-frame clones only, not all of them. Seen here are fewer than 250,000 clones, almost 75% observed once, and the top ten hold about 3%. Sequences were obtained from PBMCs. Receptor source: a woman aged 25 to 39 in good health and CMV-seropositive.

Worth noting for this clone: Other DNA sequences of this sample code for an identical CDR3. This chain uses TRBV7-9 with TRBJ1-2; a weak D match, TRBD1 (5 bases). CDR1 is SEHNR, CDR2 FQNEAQ, per germline (reference sequence). The V gene lost 2 bases and the J gene lost 4 bases, with 14 bases spanning the gap. This CDR3 contains 15 residues. CDR3 sequence: CASSLRDSGGYGYTF. For the CDR3, the DNA is TGTGCCAGCAGCTTACGGGACTCTGGCGGCTATGGCTACACCTTC.

The genes are TRBV10-2 and TRBJ1-1; a weak D match, TRBD1 (5 bases). The CDR3 has 13 residues. CDR1 and CDR2 from the germline V gene are WSHSY and SAAADI. V lost 4 bases to trimming and J lost 5 bases, with 11 bases between them. The CDR3 spells CASSGAGRTEAFF. For the CDR3, the DNA is TGCGCCAGCAGTGGTGCAGGGAGGACTGAAGCTTTCTTT.

This clone was seen only once. The chain has TRBV5-1 and TRBJ2-1; the D gene is possibly TRBD1 (6 bases). The CDR3 length is 13 residues. Germline V gives CDR1 SGHRS, CDR2 YFSETQ. V lost 4 bases, J lost 4 bases, and 9 bases lay in between. CDR3 sequence reads: CASSIQGYNEQFF. DNA of the CDR3: TGCGCCAGCAGCATACAGGGATACAATGAGCAGTTCTTC.

The sample holds one count of this clone. Distinct nucleotide sequences in the sample also encode this CDR3. The chain links TRBV27 to TRBJ2-4, with 7 positions matching TRBD1. This CDR3 is built from 15 residues. Looked up from germline, CDR1 is MNHEY and CDR2 is SMNVEV (reference sequence). The J segment lost 9 bases and the V segment lost 3 bases, leaving 11 bases of the junction unmatched. Here the CDR3 reads CASSLNRGVRCIQYF. The CDR3 nucleotides read TGTGCCAGCAGTTTGAACAGGGGAGTTCGGTGCATTCAGTACTTC.

The chain couples TRBV5-1 to TRBJ2-7; 12 nucleotides align to TRBD2. J lost 5 bases, V lost 4 bases, and 10 bases had no gene match. Germline CDR1 is SGHRS and CDR2 is YFSETQ. The CDR3 has 16 amino acids. CDR3 amino acids: CASSSPSGRAADEQYF. In DNA form, the CDR3 reads TGCGCCAGCAGCAGCCCTAGCGGGAGGGCAGCGGACGAGCAGTACTTC.